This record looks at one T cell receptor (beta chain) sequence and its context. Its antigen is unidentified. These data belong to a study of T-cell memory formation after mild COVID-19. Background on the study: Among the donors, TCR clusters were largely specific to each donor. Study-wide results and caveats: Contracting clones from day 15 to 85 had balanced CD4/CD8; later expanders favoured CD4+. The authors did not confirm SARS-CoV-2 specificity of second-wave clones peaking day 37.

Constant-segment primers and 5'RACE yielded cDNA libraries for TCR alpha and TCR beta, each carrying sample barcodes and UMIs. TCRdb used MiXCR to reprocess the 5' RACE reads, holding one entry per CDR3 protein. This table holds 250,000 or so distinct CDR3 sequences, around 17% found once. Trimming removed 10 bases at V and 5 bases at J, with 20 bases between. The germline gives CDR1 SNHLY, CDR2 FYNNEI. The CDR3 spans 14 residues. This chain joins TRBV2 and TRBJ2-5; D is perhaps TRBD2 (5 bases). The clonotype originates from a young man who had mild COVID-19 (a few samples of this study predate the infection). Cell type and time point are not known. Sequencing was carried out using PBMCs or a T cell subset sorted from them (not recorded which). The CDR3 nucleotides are TGTGCCATCCGGGGAATAGCTATCGCGGAGACCCAGTACTTC. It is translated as CAIRGIAIAETQYF.